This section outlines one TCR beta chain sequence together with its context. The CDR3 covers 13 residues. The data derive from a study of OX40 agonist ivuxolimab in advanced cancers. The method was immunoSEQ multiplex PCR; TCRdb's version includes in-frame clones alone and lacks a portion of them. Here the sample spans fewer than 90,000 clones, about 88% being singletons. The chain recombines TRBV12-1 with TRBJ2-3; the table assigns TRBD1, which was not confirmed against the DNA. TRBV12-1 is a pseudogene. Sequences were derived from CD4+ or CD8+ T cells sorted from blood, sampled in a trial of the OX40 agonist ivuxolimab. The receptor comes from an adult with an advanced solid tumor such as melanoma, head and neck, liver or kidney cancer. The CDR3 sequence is CASSLGVTDTQYF. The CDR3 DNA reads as TGTGCCAGCAGCTTGGGCGTCACAGATACGCAGTATTTT.